The following is a T cell receptor beta chain sequence with its context. This record comes from a study of control samples from healthy donors and cancer patients. CDR1 and CDR2 from the germline V gene are SGHAT and FQNNGV. The V and J ends lost 0 bases and 3 bases respectively, with 12 bases between them. The CDR3 runs to 17 residues. TCRdb's table, derived via immunoSEQ multiplex PCR, lists solely in-frame clones and lacks some. Of around 95,000 clones listed, over 75% are singletons. This clonotype was sampled from a woman between 50 and 59 years old in good health. The J gene is TRBJ1-6, the V gene TRBV11-2; D remains unclear. Sequencing was done on a sample of blood. CDR3 in DNA: TGTGCCAGCAGCTTAGATCCCCTGGTGGTCTATAATTCACCCCTCCACTTT. As protein: CASSLDPLVVYNSPLHF.